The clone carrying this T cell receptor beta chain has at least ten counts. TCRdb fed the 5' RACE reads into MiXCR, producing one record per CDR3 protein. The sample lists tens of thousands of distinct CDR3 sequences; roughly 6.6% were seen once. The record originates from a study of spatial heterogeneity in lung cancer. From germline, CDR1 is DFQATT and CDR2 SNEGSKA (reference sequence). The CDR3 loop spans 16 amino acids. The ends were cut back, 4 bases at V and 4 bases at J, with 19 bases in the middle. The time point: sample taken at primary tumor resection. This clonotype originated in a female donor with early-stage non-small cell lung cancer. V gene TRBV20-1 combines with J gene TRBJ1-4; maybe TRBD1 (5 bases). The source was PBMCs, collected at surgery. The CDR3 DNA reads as TGCAGTGCTAATCCCCCGACCGCGGGGGGTAATGAAAAACTGTTTTTT. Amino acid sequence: CSANPPTAGGNEKLFF.